Listed below are T cell receptor beta chains from one sample, sequenced in a study of CD8 T cells in ankylosing spondylitis. TCRdb passed the 5' RACE reads through MiXCR, listing each CDR3 protein once. The repertoire has over 200,000 distinct CDR3 sequences, about a sixth of them found once; the top ten carry about 39%. Specimen: blood, either unsorted or a sorted T cell fraction (not recorded which). These receptors came from a male donor with ankylosing spondylitis. CDR3s include the opening cysteine and the closing phenylalanine or tryptophan. A D gene is named only where the DNA matches it firmly. The listing skips clone size in some rows; elsewhere it reads once, few, many or a size class.

d_gene | abundance | j_gene | v_gene | CDR3nt | CDR3aa
NA | few | TRBJ2-7 | TRBV10-3 | TGTGCCATCAGTGAGCCGGAGTACGAGCAGTACTTC | CAISEPEYEQYF
NA | NA | TRBJ2-3 | TRBV12-3/TRBV12-4 | TGTGCCAGCAGAGCCAATATAGATACGCAGTATTTT | CASRANIDTQYF
NA | few | TRBJ2-7 | TRBV27 | TGTGCCAGCAGTTTATATACGGGATCCTACGAGCAGTACTTC | CASSLYTGSYEQYF
TRBD1 | NA | TRBJ1-1 | TRBV6-2/TRBV6-3 | TGTGCCAGCAGCCACCGGGGACAGGGCGTTGCTGAAGCTTTCTTT | CASSHRGQGVAEAFF
NA | many | TRBJ2-7 | TRBV11-2 | TGTGCCAGCAGCTTGTCACAGGGCTTATACGAGCAGTACTTC | CASSLSQGLYEQYF
NA | few | TRBJ1-3 | TRBV12-3/TRBV12-4 | TGTGCCAGCAGTCTTCGGACAGATATCGGAAACACCATATATTTT | CASSLRTDIGNTIYF
NA | NA | TRBJ2-1 | TRBV14 | TGTGCCAGCAGCCAAGATCCGGGCGGGTCAGACAATGAGCAGTTCTTC | CASSQDPGGSDNEQFF
NA | few | TRBJ2-5 | TRBV12-3/TRBV12-4 | TGTGCCAGCAGTTATGGACTCACGTCCCAAGAGACCCAGTACTTC | CASSYGLTSQETQYF
TRBD1 | few | TRBJ2-7 | TRBV29-1 | TGCAGCGTCGTGGCCCGGGACAGGGGGGACGAGCAGTACTTC | CSVVARDRGDEQYF
NA | few | TRBJ2-1 | TRBV4-3 | TGCGCCAGCAGCCAAGGAACAGGGTATGAGCAGTTCTTC | CASSQGTGYEQFF
NA | NA | TRBJ2-7 | TRBV28 | TGTGCCAGCAGCCAGGGGCGTTTAGTCTACGAGCAGTACTTC | CASSQGRLVYEQYF
TRBD1 | NA | TRBJ2-7 | TRBV20-1 | TGCAGTGCTAGAGAACGGGACAGGGGATTCTACGAGCAGTACTTC | CSARERDRGFYEQYF
TRBD2 | many | TRBJ2-3 | TRBV7-8 | TGTGCCAGCAGCCGCACTAGCGGGACAGATACGCAGTATTTT | CASSRTSGTDTQYF
NA | NA | TRBJ1-2 | TRBV5-6 | TGTGCCAGCAGCCCAAGTTCCGTCTATGGCTACACCTTC | CASSPSSVYGYTF
NA | NA | TRBJ2-1 | TRBV6-1 | TGTGCCAGCAGTGAATGGGTCAGGGTCAATGAGCAGTTCTTC | CASSEWVRVNEQFF
TRBD2 | NA | TRBJ2-1 | TRBV6-1 | TGTGCCAGCAGTATTCCCGGGACTAGCGGTTCCTACAATGAGCAGTTCTTC | CASSIPGTSGSYNEQFF
NA | many | TRBJ2-7 | TRBV12-3/TRBV12-4 | TGTGCCAGCAGTTTCAGCCCCTACGAGCAGTACTTC | CASSFSPYEQYF
NA | many | TRBJ1-1 | TRBV5-1 | TGCGCCAGCAGCTTCCGGGACATGAACACTGAAGCTTTCTTT | CASSFRDMNTEAFF
NA | few | TRBJ2-7 | TRBV10-2 | TGCGCCAGCAGTGCCGGGACATATTACGAGCAGTACTTC | CASSAGTYYEQYF
TRBD2 | NA | TRBJ2-1 | TRBV4-3 | TGCGCCAGCAGCCTCTGGGCTAGCGGGAGCTACAATGAGCAGTTCTTC | CASSLWASGSYNEQFF
NA | NA | TRBJ1-1 | TRBV7-3 | TGTGCCAGCAGCAACCCTGGACAGATGAACACTGAAGCTTTCTTT | CASSNPGQMNTEAFF
NA | NA | TRBJ1-1 | TRBV21-1 | TGTGCCAGCAGCAAAGGTGGGCAGGTTGAGGGCATGAACACTGAAGCTTTCTTT | CASSKGGQVEGMNTEAFF
NA | NA | TRBJ2-7 | TRBV20-1 | TGCAGTGCTACACAGGACAGACACTCCTACGAGCAGTACTTC | CSATQDRHSYEQYF
NA | NA | TRBJ2-1 | TRBV27 | TGTGCCAGCAGGGAGGGGGGCAATGAGCAGTTCTTC | CASREGGNEQFF
NA | few | TRBJ2-2 | TRBV15 | TGTGCCACCAGCATATGGGGGGATTTAGCCCCAACCGGGGAGCTGTTTTTT | CATSIWGDLAPTGELFF
TRBD2 | many | TRBJ2-2 | TRBV27 | TGTGCCAGCGCCGGGACTAGCGGGAGCGTTAGTACCGGGGAGCTGTTTTTT | CASAGTSGSVSTGELFF
NA | NA | TRBJ1-2 | TRBV29-1 | TGCAGCGTTGAAGATTCAGGACGGAACTATGGCTACACCTTC | CSVEDSGRNYGYTF
TRBD2 | few | TRBJ2-3 | TRBV7-6 | TGTGCCAGCAGCTCTCTAGCGGGAGGAGATACGCAGTATTTT | CASSSLAGGDTQYF
NA | NA | TRBJ2-1 | TRBV30 | TGTGCCTGGAGTTTGGACGACTACAATGAGCAGTTCTTC | CAWSLDDYNEQFF
TRBD2 | NA | TRBJ2-2 | TRBV7-9 | TGTGCCAGCAGCTTATCAACTAGCGGAGGGGAGCTGTTTTTT | CASSLSTSGGELFF
NA | many | TRBJ2-1 | TRBV11-2 | TGTGCCAGCAGCTTAGATCCGTCGCCTAGCTACAATGAGCAGTTCTTC | CASSLDPSPSYNEQFF
TRBD1 | few | TRBJ1-5 | TRBV4-1 | TGCGCCAGCAGCCATCCAGGACAGGGGGCGGGAGGCAATCAGCCCCAGCATTTT | CASSHPGQGAGGNQPQHF
NA | few | TRBJ1-3 | TRBV9 | TGTGCCAGCAGCGCCGACAGGTACTCTGGAAACACCATATATTTT | CASSADRYSGNTIYF
NA | NA | TRBJ2-1 | TRBV7-9 | TGTGCCAGCATCTTAGCCCCCTACAATGAGCAGTTCTTC | CASILAPYNEQFF
NA | few | TRBJ1-3 | TRBV7-9 | TGTGCCACCCACCCCGCGTCTGGAAACACCATATATTTT | CATHPASGNTIYF
NA | NA | TRBJ1-1 | TRBV2 | TGTGCCAGGCAGGGTGCGAGGACTGAAGCTTTCTTT | CARQGARTEAFF
NA | NA | TRBJ1-2 | TRBV5-1 | TGCGCCAGCAGCCGTTTTCCGCCGGACATCAACTATGGCTACACCTTC | CASSRFPPDINYGYTF
NA | NA | TRBJ2-1 | TRBV6-5 | TGTGCCAGCAGTTACTCAGGCGCAGGGTCTGAGCAGTTCTTC | CASSYSGAGSEQFF
NA | NA | TRBJ1-1 | TRBV7-9 | TGTGCCAGCAGCCCCCCTGAGAACACTGAAGCTTTCTTT | CASSPPENTEAFF
NA | few | TRBJ1-6 | TRBV2 | TGTGCCAGCAGTGACGGCGGGGGATCACCCCTCCACTTT | CASSDGGGSPLHF
NA | few | TRBJ1-4 | TRBV5-1 | TGCGCCAGCAGCTTGCAAGGGGTTGGAGAAAAACTGTTTTTT | CASSLQGVGEKLFF
NA | NA | TRBJ2-2 | TRBV7-8 | TGTGCCAGCGAGGGAACGGGGAACACCGGGGAGCTGTTTTTT | CASEGTGNTGELFF
NA | NA | TRBJ2-1 | TRBV6-1 | TGTGCCAGCAGTCCCCTGACAAGCCGCTACAATGAGCAGTTCTTC | CASSPLTSRYNEQFF
NA | few | TRBJ2-7 | TRBV4-2 | TGTGCCAGCAGCCAAGATCTGGGATACCTAAAGTACGAGCAGTACTTC | CASSQDLGYLKYEQYF
NA | NA | TRBJ1-2 | TRBV29-1 | TGCAGCGCCCAAGGTGGGGATAACTATGGCTACACCTTC | CSAQGGDNYGYTF
NA | NA | TRBJ2-5 | TRBV4-3 | TGCGCCAGCAGCCAAGGAACGGGGGCTGGAAAGACCCAGTACTTC | CASSQGTGAGKTQYF
NA | NA | TRBJ2-7 | TRBV19 | TGTGCCAGTAGTATGGTCTACGAGCAGTACTTC | CASSMVYEQYF
NA | NA | TRBJ2-7 | TRBV11-2 | TGTGCCAGCAGCTTAGTTTCTGGGGACACTTTCTACGAGCAGTACTTC | CASSLVSGDTFYEQYF
NA | NA | TRBJ2-1 | TRBV9 | TGTGCCAGCACTCACAATGAGCAGTTCTTC | CASTHNEQFF
NA | NA | TRBJ1-2 | TRBV4-1 | TGCGCCAGCAGCCAAGAGGCAGGGGATAACTATGGCTACACCTTC | CASSQEAGDNYGYTF
NA | few | TRBJ1-4 | TRBV6-6 | TGTGCCAGCAGTTATTTTCCTAATGAAAAACTGTTTTTT | CASSYFPNEKLFF
NA | few | TRBJ2-2 | TRBV12-3/TRBV12-4 | TGTGCCAGCAGGGCCGACGGGGGAGCACCGGGGGAGCTGTTTTTT | CASRADGGAPGELFF
NA | few | TRBJ1-1 | TRBV10-2 | TGCGCCAGCAGTGAGCAGAAACTGGGGGGGTCTGAAGCTTTCTTT | CASSEQKLGGSEAFF
TRBD1 | NA | TRBJ1-4 | TRBV7-8 | TGTGCCAGCAGCTTCACAGGGGGTACTAATGAAAAACTGTTTTTT | CASSFTGGTNEKLFF
NA | NA | TRBJ1-3 | TRBV4-1 | TGCGCCAGCAGGGAAACACCGGGGGGAAACACCATATATTTT | CASRETPGGNTIYF
NA | few | TRBJ2-5 | TRBV11-1 | TGTGCCAGCAGCTTCCCACGAAAGCGGGACACCGCCTATGCCCAAGAGACCCAGTACTTC | CASSFPRKRDTAYAQETQYF
TRBD1 | NA | TRBJ2-3 | TRBV5-1 | TGCGCCAGCAGCGAGGGACAGGGGACAGATACGCAGTATTTT | CASSEGQGTDTQYF